This T cell receptor beta chain was sequenced in a study of T-cell memory formation after mild COVID-19. Study as a whole: Largely, the TCR clusters proved donor specific.

General study results and limits: Shrinking CD4+ clones were chiefly CM and EM; CD8+ ones were chiefly EMRA.

TCRdb re-derived calls from the 5' RACE reads in MiXCR, one entry per CDR3 protein. The sample consists of approximately 180,000 distinct CDR3 sequences, under 20% of them appearing once. Germline V gives CDR1 DFQATT, CDR2 SNEGSKA (reference sequence). The junction had 15 bases not matched to a gene; V was cut back by 3 bases and J by 8 bases. This CDR3 is 15 amino acids long. This clonotype was detected only a few times. The antigen remains undetermined. The source of this sequence is an adult woman who had mild COVID-19 (a few samples of this study predate the infection). Cell type and time point are not known. The V call is TRBV20-1, the J call TRBJ1-1; 7 nucleotides line up with TRBD1. The sequencing input was PBMCs or a T cell subset sorted from them (not recorded which). The CDR3 protein is CSASPGGSTGIEAFF. The CDR3 DNA follows: TGCAGTGCTAGCCCCGGGGGCTCGACAGGGATCGAAGCTTTCTTT.